This T cell receptor beta chain was captured by sequencing in a study of cytomegalovirus exposure and HLA in healthy donors. Study as a whole: Of the donors genotyped, 300 to 500 in all, 65% to 90% fell in the Caucasian-associated ancestry cluster.

General observations from the study: Later work found that TCR association rates differed between HLA loci; DRB1 had the most and HLA-C the fewest. Accounts indicate the classifier identified cytomegalovirus status with strong specificity and sensitivity.

Primers for the PCR totalled 60 Vbeta and 13 Jbeta. Authors' analysis steps: In a later analysis, of around 80 million unique beta chains, about 12 million appeared in at least two donors. The protocol was immunoSEQ multiplex PCR, while the TCRdb copy is restricted to in-frame clones and leaves out a portion. That table furnishes V, J and clone size, whereas the DNA furnished D and trimming. The table shows under 150,000 clones, with over 75% occurring only once. About this clone itself: As yet, its antigen is unknown. The DNA is omitted, as the CDR3 cannot be located on it reliably, and the CDR3 follows TCRdb's listing.

Specimen: PBMCs. The origin of this receptor is a boy aged 5-17 years in good health and CMV-seronegative.

This CDR3 is CAWSVRRAGELFF. The rearrangement uses TRBV30 and TRBJ2-2; the table assigns TRBD2, which was not confirmed against the DNA. Looked up from germline, CDR1 is GTSNPN and CDR2 is SVGIG (reference sequence). 13 amino acids form the CDR3, both terminal residues included.